Below, one TCR beta chain is given with its context. No antigen is known for it. Each patient relapsed following autologous stem cell transplantation, and prior brentuximab vedotin exposure differed. This entry belongs to a study of PD-1 blockade in classical Hodgkin lymphoma. About the research overall: Every 2 weeks, patients got 3 mg/kg intravenous nivolumab. Overall study results and limits: Compared with baseline, CD4+ but not CD8+ TCR diversity had risen significantly by C4D1. Underlying causes for the observed repertoire differences were not defined, possibly disease activity or prior therapy. Reports described newly diagnosed patients as having lower baseline TCR diversity than healthy donors.

Data came from immunoSEQ multiplex PCR; TCRdb stores just in-frame clones and leaves some out. Of 66,000 or so clones listed, 70% to 80% are singletons. Germline V lookup: CDR1 SGHVS, CDR2 FQNEAQ. There are 17 residues in the CDR3. V lost 3 bases and J lost 2; bases outside the gene matches: 4. This sequence joins TRBV7-8 and TRBJ2-2; TRBD2 matches at 12 bases. Material: peripheral blood mononuclear cells (PBMCs), obtained before the second cycle of nivolumab. The sequence was collected from a human donor with classical Hodgkin lymphoma. The CDR3 nucleotides are TGTGCCAGCAGCTTCCCTAGCGGGGGGGTAAACACCGGGGAGCTGTTTTTT. Amino acid sequence: CASSFPSGGVNTGELFF.